The following is a TCR beta chain sequence with its context. Antigen specificity is unknown. Constant-region reverse primers amplified full-length variable regions, followed by semi-nested Nested Universal Primer A PCR. MiXCR, applied by TCRdb to the 5' RACE reads, yields one record per CDR3 protein. This table holds about 54,000 distinct CDR3 sequences, 17% found once. Germline CDR1 reads SGHKS; CDR2 reads YYEKEE (reference sequence). The CDR3 is 16 amino acids. The trim removed 3 bases at V and 4 bases at J, leaving 12 bases unmatched. Study-level points and caveats: Tumor-infiltrating Treg TCR alpha and beta sequences overlapped most with tumor naive CD4+ T cells, then blood naive.

The TCR comes from a female donor with breast cancer. The chain recombines TRBV5-5 with TRBJ2-5; 7 positions agree with TRBD2. Sequencing input: naive CD4+ T cells sorted from blood. Subset given: naive CD4+ T cells, CD4+CD45RA+CD25-. CDR3 sequence (DNA): TGTGCCAGCAGCTGGGGGGGGTCCTCGGGCATAGAGACCCAGTACTTC. Translating it yields CASSWGGSSGIETQYF.